This T cell receptor beta chain originates from a study of control samples from healthy donors and cancer patients. This CDR3 comprises 14 residues. The germline V and J ends were trimmed by 4 bases and 7 bases, with 16 bases remaining between them. Germline loops: CDR1 LGHDT, CDR2 YNNKEL (reference sequence). The table came from immunoSEQ multiplex PCR; TCRdb's copy has only in-frame clones and leaves some out. The sample records 61,000 or so clones, around 90% being singletons. This sequence joins TRBV3-1 (or the pseudogene TRBV3-2) and TRBJ1-2; unclear D gene. The sequenced sample consisted of PBMCs. The TCR originated in a man aged 60-69 years with colorectal cancer. The chain's CDR3 is CASSLYGLTSGYTF. The CDR3 DNA follows: TGTGCCAGCAGCCTCTACGGACTAACTTCTGGCTACACCTTC.